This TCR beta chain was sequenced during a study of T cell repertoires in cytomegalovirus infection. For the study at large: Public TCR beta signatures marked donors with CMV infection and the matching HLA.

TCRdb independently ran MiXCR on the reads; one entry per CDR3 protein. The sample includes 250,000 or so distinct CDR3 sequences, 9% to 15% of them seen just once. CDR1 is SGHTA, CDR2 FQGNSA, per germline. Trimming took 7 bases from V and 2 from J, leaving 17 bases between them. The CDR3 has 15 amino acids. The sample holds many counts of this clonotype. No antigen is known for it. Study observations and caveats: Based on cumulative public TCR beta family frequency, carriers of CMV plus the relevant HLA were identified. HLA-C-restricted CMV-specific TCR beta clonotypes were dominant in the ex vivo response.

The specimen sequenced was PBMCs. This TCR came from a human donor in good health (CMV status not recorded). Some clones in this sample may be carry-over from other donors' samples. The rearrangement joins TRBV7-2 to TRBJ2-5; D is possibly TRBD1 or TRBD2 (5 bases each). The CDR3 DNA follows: TGTGCCAGCACCAAAATTCCTGGGGGACAAGAGACCCAGTACTTC. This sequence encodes CASTKIPGGQETQYF.